This passage covers 14 T cell receptor beta chains from one sample sequenced in a study of early T cells in non-severe SARS-CoV-2 infection. TCRdb called the 5' RACE reads again in MiXCR, with one record for every CDR3 protein. The sample consists of more than 65,000 distinct CDR3 sequences, around 13% of them appearing once. The sequenced material came from whole blood. These receptors all stem from an adult who was a healthcare worker with PCR-confirmed SARS-CoV-2 infection or an uninfected control (not recorded which).

The V and J genes are TRBV29-1 and TRBJ1-1; D is ambiguous. V was shortened by 5 bases and J by 0 bases, with 13 bases between the two germline ends. The CDR3 runs to 14 residues. In germline, CDR1 is SQVTM, CDR2 ANQGSEA. As DNA, the CDR3 is TGCAGCGTTACCCTCGACGCGATGAACACTGAAGCTTTCTTT. Protein sequence: CSVTLDAMNTEAFF.

This clonotype showed up many times. CDR3 nucleotides: TGTGCCAGCAGCCCCGGGAACAGGGGGCTAACCCACTATGGCTACACCTTC. Protein sequence: CASSPGNRGLTHYGYTF. The chain couples TRBV6-5 to TRBJ1-2; 9 positions match TRBD1. CDR1 and CDR2 from the germline V gene are MNHEY and SVGAGI. The CDR3 extends over 17 amino acids. Trimming cost V 6 bases and J 3 bases; bases outside gene matches: 14.

This clonotype was counted many times. V gene TRBV7-9 combines with J gene TRBJ1-1, with D hard to call. V was trimmed by 1 base and J by 2 bases, leaving 8 bases between them. The CDR3 covers 14 residues. Germline-derived CDR1 and CDR2 are SEHNR and FQNEAQ (reference sequence). The CDR3 sequence: CASSLGGANTEAFF. In nucleotides, the CDR3 is TGTGCCAGCAGCTTAGGGGGAGCAAACACTGAAGCTTTCTTT.

This clonotype occurred many times. The rearrangement links TRBV5-4 to TRBJ2-3, with 7 bases fitting TRBD2. CDR3 length: 16 residues. V shed 5 bases and J 6 bases; nucleotides not matched to a gene: 15. CDR1 and CDR2 (germline): SGHNT, YYREEE (reference sequence). CDR3 nucleotide sequence: TGTGCCAGCAGTACCGGGGGGATCGTGCGAAGGGATACGCAGTATTTT. This sequence encodes CASSTGGIVRRDTQYF.

This clonotype was recorded many times. The chain joins TRBV7-9 to TRBJ1-1; D perhaps matches TRBD1 (6 bases). Trimming took off 5 bases at V and 1 base at J, with 17 bases between the two ends. In germline, CDR1 is SEHNR, CDR2 FQNEAQ (reference sequence). The CDR3 contains 16 residues. CDR3 residues: CASSPIQGERNTEAFF. Here the CDR3 DNA reads TGTGCCAGCAGCCCGATACAGGGAGAACGGAACACTGAAGCTTTCTTT.

This clonotype was picked up many times. The CDR3 nucleotides read TGCAGTGCAAGCCGGGCAGAGGGCACAGATACGCAGTATTTT. It yields the protein CSASRAEGTDTQYF. V is TRBV20-1 and J is TRBJ2-3; D is undetermined. This CDR3 comprises 14 residues. With 6 bases removed from V and 1 base from J, the gap between germline ends came to 14 bases. CDR1 and CDR2 from the germline V gene are DFQATT and SNEGSKA (reference sequence).

V is TRBV6-2 or TRBV6-3 and J is TRBJ1-2; D is unclear. Looked up from germline, CDR1 is MNHEY and CDR2 is SVGEGT. Deletions cut 5 bases from V and 4 bases from J, with 11 bases between. There are 13 residues in the CDR3. CDR3: CASSSQAVYGYTF. In DNA, the CDR3 is TGTGCCAGCAGTAGCCAGGCGGTCTATGGCTACACCTTC.

This clonotype was counted ten times or more. This sequence joins TRBV29-1 and TRBJ2-3, with D hard to call. This CDR3 comprises 11 residues. V was trimmed by 6 bases and J by 3 bases, leaving 7 bases between them. The germline V gene has CDR1 SQVTM and CDR2 ANQGSEA. In DNA, the CDR3 is TGCAGCGTCCTAAAGACAGATACGCAGTATTTT. Translation: CSVLKTDTQYF.

This clonotype showed up many times. The chain is built from TRBV20-1 and TRBJ2-5; maybe TRBD2 (5 bases). The V gene's germline CDR1 is DFQATT and CDR2 SNEGSKA (reference sequence). This CDR3 comprises 14 residues. V gave up 2 bases and J gave up 4 bases, with 14 bases separating them. In DNA, the CDR3 is TGCAGTGCTAGACGAGGGTCGGATGCAGAGACCCAGTACTTC. This translates into CSARRGSDAETQYF.

This clonotype came up many times. This sequence joins TRBV7-8 and TRBJ2-7; 7 nucleotides agree with TRBD2. The CDR3 contains 15 residues. Germline V CDR1 and CDR2: SGHVS, FQNEAQ. Losses at the gene ends were 5 bases for V and 0 bases for J; bases not matched to a gene: 7. The CDR3 here is CASSPPGDYSYEQYF. As DNA, the CDR3 is TGTGCCAGCAGCCCACCCGGGGACTACTCCTACGAGCAGTACTTC.

As for this clonotype: This may come from a read error, since a much larger clone is one base off. The chain has TRBV6-5 and TRBJ1-2, with D maybe TRBD1 (6 bases). Per the germline V gene, CDR1 is MNHEY and CDR2 is SVGAGI. The CDR3 has 15 amino acids. V lost 2 bases and J lost 6, with 16 bases in between. CDR3 in DNA: TGTGCCAGCAGTTACCGGGGGGGCAGGGGTAATGGCTACACCTTC. Residues: CASSYRGGRGNGYTF.

The table lists this clonotype with many counts. This chain connects TRBV7-9 to TRBJ2-7, with D perhaps TRBD2 (5 bases). This CDR3 is 15 amino acids long. Germline CDR1 reads SEHNR; CDR2 reads FQNEAQ (reference sequence). Trimming took 6 bases from V and 0 from J, leaving 15 bases between them. CDR3 DNA: TGTGCCAGCAGTTCGGACTCTCTTAGCTCCTACGAGCAGTACTTC. The encoded protein is CASSSDSLSSYEQYF. The full variable domain, completed using reference TRBV7-9 and TRBJ2-7, is DTGVSQNPRHKITKRGQNVTFRCDPISEHNRLYWYRQTLGQGPEFLTYFQNEAQLEKSRLLSDRFSAERPKGSFSTLEIQRTEQGDSAMYLCASSSDSLSSYEQYFGPGTRLTVT.

This clonotype was detected ten times or more. The rearrangement uses TRBV9 and TRBJ1-6; tentatively, D is TRBD1 (6 bases). Trimming pared 0 bases from V and 7 bases from J, leaving 8 bases between. The CDR3 is made up of 14 amino acids. Germline CDR1 reads SGDLS; CDR2 reads YYNGEE. For the CDR3, the DNA is TGTGCCAGCAGCGTAGAGGGGGGGAATTCACCCCTCCACTTT. Its translation: CASSVEGGNSPLHF.

This clonotype came up many times. The chain links TRBV2 to TRBJ1-6; perhaps TRBD1 as D (5 bases). From germline, CDR1 is SNHLY and CDR2 FYNNEI. Deletions cut 6 bases from V and 9 bases from J, with 15 bases between. The CDR3 has 14 amino acids. The CDR3 coding sequence is TGTGCCAGCAGGAAGGGGCGCCTCGGTTCACCCCTCCACTTT. Encoded protein: CASRKGRLGSPLHF. The entire variable domain, with the rest obtained from reference TRBV2 and TRBJ1-6, is as follows: EPEVTQTPSHQVTQMGQEVILRCVPISNHLYFYWYRQILGQKVEFLVSFYNNEISEKSEIFDDQFSVERPDGSNFTLKIRSTKLEDSAMYFCASRKGRLGSPLHFGNGTRLTVT.